The 25 T cell receptor beta chains in this list originate from one sample, sequenced in a study of T cell responses to AZD1222 COVID-19 vaccine. TCRdb keeps only in-frame clones here, not all; method: immunoSEQ multiplex PCR. The profile shows 60,000 to 75,000 clones, about 80% of them singletons. The input for sequencing was peripheral blood, taken 28 days after the second AZD1222 dose. Receptors originate from an adult who received the AZD1222 COVID-19 vaccine.

This clone turned up a few times. The chain recombines TRBV3-1 (or the pseudogene TRBV3-2) with TRBJ2-2; 8 bases agree with TRBD1. The V segment lost 4 bases and the J segment 3 bases; nucleotides outside the gene matches: 4. CDR3 size: 15 residues. CDR1 is LGHDT and CDR2 is YNNKEL in the germline V gene (reference sequence). The CDR3 DNA follows: TGTGCCAGCAGCCTGGGCAGGGGGCACACCGGGGAGCTGTTTTTT. It codes for CASSLGRGHTGELFF.

The V gene is TRBV19, the J gene TRBJ2-1; no definite D call. This CDR3 has 16 residues. V was shortened by 5 bases and J by 4 bases, with 18 bases between the two germline ends. Germline assignment: CDR1 LNHDA and CDR2 SQIVND (reference sequence). The DNA of the CDR3 is TGTGCCAGTAGTGGATTGGACCCGAATGCTTACAATGAGCAGTTCTTC. It yields the protein CASSGLDPNAYNEQFF.

This chain connects TRBV27 to TRBJ2-1; possible D gene TRBD1, 7 bases. The CDR3 extends over 19 amino acids. V shed 5 bases and J shed 3 bases, with 26 bases lying between them. Germline CDR1 MNHEY, CDR2 SMNVEV (reference sequence). For the CDR3, the DNA is TGTGCCAGCAGTACTTCACAGGGGAGGTATCCAAAAAGCTACAATGAGCAGTTCTTC. Translated: CASSTSQGRYPKSYNEQFF.

The chain is built from TRBV10-3 and TRBJ2-5; D is uncertain. V was clipped by 6 bases and J by 9 bases, with 14 bases between them. Per germline, CDR1 ENHRY and CDR2 SYGVKD. This CDR3 is 12 amino acids long. The CDR3 here is CAIRADNPPQYF. The CDR3 nucleotides are TGTGCCATCAGGGCGGATAACCCCCCCCAGTACTTC.

The chain joins TRBV7-2 to TRBJ2-1; 7 bases line up with TRBD1. The CDR3 runs to 13 residues. Germline CDR1 and CDR2: SGHTA and FQGNSA. V lost 4 bases, J lost 10 bases, and 7 bases stayed unmatched. CDR3 sequence (DNA): TGTGCCAGCAGCTCCCACAGGGGACGGGAGCAGTTCTTC. Translation: CASSSHRGREQFF.

This chain links TRBV2 with TRBJ2-1; 8 nucleotides line up with TRBD1. Germline V gene data show CDR1 as SNHLY and CDR2 as FYNNEI. Trimming took 5 bases from V and 6 from J; bases not matched to a gene: 6. This CDR3 spans 14 amino acids. CDR3 coding DNA: TGTGCCAGCAGTCTAGAGGACAGGGTCAATGAGCAGTTCTTC. Translating gives CASSLEDRVNEQFF.

The gene calls are TRBV6-1 and TRBJ2-5; D perhaps matches TRBD2 (7 bases). Per the germline V gene, CDR1 is MNHNS and CDR2 is SASEGT. Trimming cost V 2 bases and J 5 bases, with 15 bases left between them. This CDR3 is 15 amino acids long. This CDR3 is CASSEPPGGPETQYF. The CDR3 DNA reads TGTGCCAGCAGTGAACCGCCCGGGGGGCCGGAGACCCAGTACTTC.

This clone was detected only once. CDR3 sequence reads: CASTRQGNTEAFF. The CDR3 DNA reads TGTGCCAGCACCCGACAGGGGAACACTGAAGCTTTCTTT. The J gene is TRBJ1-1, the V gene TRBV3-1 (or the pseudogene TRBV3-2), with 7 bases fitting TRBD1. This CDR3 has 13 residues. The V gene's germline CDR1 is LGHDT and CDR2 YNNKEL (reference sequence). J lost 1 base, V lost 7 bases, and 3 bases had no gene match.

The chain recombines TRBV6-5 with TRBJ1-1; no reliable D call. Trimming left V 8 bases short and J 0 bases short, with 7 bases between. Germline CDR1 MNHEY, CDR2 SVGAGI. This CDR3 is 12 amino acids long. This chain's CDR3 is CASRTMNTEAFF. The CDR3 nucleotides read TGTGCCAGCCGCACCATGAACACTGAAGCTTTCTTT.

CDR3 loop: CASSLAAQTGGAGNGYTF. The DNA of the CDR3 is TGTGCCAGCAGCTTAGCCGCTCAAACGGGGGGCGCTGGAAATGGCTACACCTTC. The chain combines TRBV7-6 with TRBJ1-2; tentatively, D is TRBD1 (6 bases). The CDR3 totals 18 residues. The germline V gene has CDR1 SGHVS and CDR2 FNYEAQ. V shed 0 bases and J shed 6 bases, with 23 bases lying between them.

This clone has just one count. The chain uses TRBV15 and TRBJ1-1; D is unclear. Germline-derived CDR1 and CDR2 are LNHNV and YYDKDF (reference sequence). This CDR3 has 15 amino acids. Trimming stripped 3 bases from V and 5 bases from J, with 16 bases between. The CDR3 protein is CATSREPQVVTEAFF. CDR3 sequence (DNA): TGTGCCACCAGCAGGGAACCGCAGGTGGTAACTGAAGCTTTCTTT.

The V call is TRBV7-2, the J call TRBJ2-3; 7 bases fit TRBD1. Germline lookup yields CDR1 SGHTA and CDR2 FQGNSA. Trimming took 1 base from V and 9 from J; bases not matched to a gene: 1. The CDR3 is made up of 12 amino acids. Here the CDR3 DNA reads TGTGCCAGCAGCTTAGACAGGGGCACGCAGTATTTT. It codes for CASSLDRGTQYF.

This chain uses TRBV2 with TRBJ2-3; possibly TRBD1 for D (6 bases). In germline, CDR1 is SNHLY, CDR2 FYNNEI. The V end lost 4 bases, the J end lost 4 bases, and 9 bases lay between the germline ends. CDR3 size: 13 residues. This CDR3 reads CASSGQVADTQYF. The CDR3 DNA sequence: TGTGCCAGCAGTGGACAGGTGGCAGATACGCAGTATTTT.

J is TRBJ2-1 and V is TRBV30; 10 bases are a match to TRBD2. Germline V gene lookup returns CDR1 GTSNPN and CDR2 SVGIG (reference sequence). CDR3 size: 14 residues. Trimming took 3 bases from V and 9 from J; bases not matched to a gene: 8. This CDR3 reads CAWREAGGLGEQFF. CDR3 DNA: TGTGCCTGGAGAGAAGCGGGGGGGCTTGGTGAGCAGTTCTTC.

This chain links TRBV5-1 with TRBJ1-3; no definite D call. Per the germline V gene, CDR1 is SGHRS and CDR2 is YFSETQ. The CDR3 is 13 amino acids. Trimming shortened V by 5 bases and J by 0 bases, and 6 bases separated the two germline ends. The CDR3 sequence: CASSYNSGNTIYF. In DNA form, the CDR3 reads TGCGCCAGCAGTTATAACTCTGGAAACACCATATATTTT.

V is TRBV30 and J is TRBJ2-7, with 8 bases lining up with TRBD1. Germline V gene data show CDR1 as GTSNPN and CDR2 as SVGIG (reference sequence). The V and J ends lost 2 bases and 3 bases, in that order; junction bases with no gene match: 6. The CDR3 runs to 14 residues. This chain's CDR3 is CAWSSGTGHYEQYF. Written as DNA, the CDR3 is TGTGCCTGGAGTTCCGGGACAGGTCACTACGAGCAGTACTTC.

This sequence joins TRBV5-5 and TRBJ2-7; 8 bases align to TRBD1. V trimming: 1 base; J trimming: 1 base; junction bases outside the gene matches: 4. Germline V gene sequence: CDR1 SGHKS, CDR2 YYEKEE (reference sequence). The CDR3 sequence is 15 residues long. The CDR3 nucleotides read TGTGCCAGCAGCTTGTTCGGACAGGGTTCCTACGAGCAGTACTTC. This encodes CASSLFGQGSYEQYF.

V is TRBV28 and J is TRBJ1-3; D not resolved. Per the germline V gene, CDR1 is MDHEN and CDR2 is SYDVKM. The CDR3 runs to 13 residues. The V and J ends lost 5 bases and 0 bases respectively, with 5 bases between them. The CDR3 DNA reads as TGTGCCAGCAGTCCCGCCTCTGGAAACACCATATATTTT. Its protein product is CASSPASGNTIYF.

This chain joins TRBV5-6 and TRBJ1-5, with D uncertain. The V end lost 1 base, the J end lost 1 base, and 12 bases lay between the germline ends. The CDR3 contains 16 residues. The germline CDR1 and CDR2 sequences are SGHDT and YYEEEE. The CDR3 loop is CASSLLGVSSNQPQHF. The CDR3 bases are TGTGCCAGCAGCTTGTTAGGCGTGTCGAGCAATCAGCCCCAGCATTTT.

This chain joins TRBV20-1 and TRBJ2-7; D is possibly TRBD1 (6 bases). The V gene's germline CDR1 is DFQATT and CDR2 SNEGSKA (reference sequence). Trimming stripped 3 bases from V and 4 bases from J, with 19 bases between. The CDR3 extends over 15 amino acids. For the CDR3, the DNA is TGCAGTGCTAGTGGTTTTCCAGGGGTGAGTTACGAGCAGTACTTC. Encoded protein: CSASGFPGVSYEQYF.

J is TRBJ1-5 and V is TRBV18; TRBD1 matches 7 bases. The CDR3 consists of 15 residues. V dropped 6 bases and J dropped 5; count of bases not matched to a gene: 10. CDR1 and CDR2 from the germline V gene are KGHSH and LQKENI. This CDR3 is CASSPATGRDQPQHF. DNA of the CDR3: TGTGCCAGCTCTCCAGCGACAGGGAGGGATCAGCCCCAGCATTTT.

The V gene is TRBV15, the J gene TRBJ1-5, with 12 bases identical to TRBD1. Germline loops: CDR1 LNHNV, CDR2 YYDKDF (reference sequence). This CDR3 is 18 amino acids long. J lost 2 bases, V lost 4 bases, and 9 bases had no gene match. CDR3 sequence: CATSNYPGQGAGNQPQHF. The CDR3 DNA is TGTGCCACCAGCAACTATCCGGGACAGGGGGCCGGCAATCAGCCCCAGCATTTT.

J is TRBJ1-1 and V is TRBV2, with 7 bases identical to TRBD1. Germline CDR1 and CDR2: SNHLY and FYNNEI. There are 13 residues in the CDR3. V lost 8 bases to trimming and J lost 1 base; unmatched junction nucleotides: 4. The CDR3 region has the DNA TGTGCCAGCTCCGGACAGGCGAACACTGAAGCTTTCTTT. Its protein is CASSGQANTEAFF.

The chain employs TRBV11-2 and TRBJ1-1; possible D gene TRBD1, 5 bases. V was shortened by 0 bases and J by 3 bases, with 14 bases between the two germline ends. Germline CDR1 reads SGHAT; CDR2 reads FQNNGV. The CDR3 totals 16 residues. This CDR3 is CASSLEGVAGYTEAFF. The CDR3, as DNA: TGTGCCAGCAGCTTAGAGGGGGTTGCGGGGTACACTGAAGCTTTCTTT.

The rearrangement joins TRBV5-1 to TRBJ1-6; 7 positions agree with TRBD1. V shed 3 bases and J 5 bases; nucleotides not matched to a gene: 8. Looked up from germline, CDR1 is SGHRS and CDR2 is YFSETQ. CDR3 length: 16 residues. The CDR3 DNA reads TGCGCCAGCAGCTCCAACAGGGGACGTAATAATTCACCCCTCCACTTT. Its protein product is CASSSNRGRNNSPLHF.